The clone carrying this TCR beta chain appeared a few times. No antigen is known for it. The data originate from a study of cytomegalovirus exposure and HLA in healthy donors. V was cut by 2 bases and J by 4 bases, with 9 bases left in between. In germline, CDR1 is SEHNR, CDR2 FQNEAQ (reference sequence). CDR3 length equals 14 residues. Findings and limits, study-wide: Among TCR beta chains, those listed as cytomegalovirus-associated numbered around 180.

The assay was immunoSEQ multiplex PCR, and TCRdb's table has in-frame clones only and misses some. The sample includes 150,000 to 200,000 clones, about 81% of them seen just once. The sequenced material came from PBMCs. The chain links TRBV7-9 to TRBJ1-5, with D possibly being TRBD1 (5 bases). The sequence was obtained from a woman in her 30s in good health and CMV-seronegative. CDR3 protein: CASSLREGNQPQHF. Here the CDR3 DNA reads TGTGCCAGCAGCTTAAGGGAGGGGAATCAGCCCCAGCATTTT.